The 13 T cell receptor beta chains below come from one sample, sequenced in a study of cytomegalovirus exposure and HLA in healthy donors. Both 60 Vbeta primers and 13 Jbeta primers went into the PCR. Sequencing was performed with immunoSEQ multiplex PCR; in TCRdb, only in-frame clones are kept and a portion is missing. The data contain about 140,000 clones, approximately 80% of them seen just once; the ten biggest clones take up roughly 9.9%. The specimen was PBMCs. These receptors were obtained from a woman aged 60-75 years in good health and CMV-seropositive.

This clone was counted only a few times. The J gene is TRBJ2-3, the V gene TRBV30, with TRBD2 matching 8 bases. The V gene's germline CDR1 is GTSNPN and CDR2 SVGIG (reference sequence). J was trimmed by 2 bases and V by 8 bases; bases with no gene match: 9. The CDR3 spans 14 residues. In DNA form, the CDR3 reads TGTGCCCTCACCACTAGCGGAATCACAGATACGCAGTATTTT. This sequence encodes CALTTSGITDTQYF.

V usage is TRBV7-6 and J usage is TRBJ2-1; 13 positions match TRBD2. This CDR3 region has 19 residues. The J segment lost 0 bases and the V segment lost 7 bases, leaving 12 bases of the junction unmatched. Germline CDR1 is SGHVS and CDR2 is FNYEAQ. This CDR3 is CASNPGLAGVLGSYNEQFF. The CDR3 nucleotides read TGTGCCAGCAATCCCGGACTAGCGGGAGTCCTGGGCTCCTACAATGAGCAGTTCTTC.

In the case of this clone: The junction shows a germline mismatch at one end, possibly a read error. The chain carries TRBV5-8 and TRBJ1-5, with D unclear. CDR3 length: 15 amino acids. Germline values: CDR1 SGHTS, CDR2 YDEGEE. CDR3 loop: CASTLGGYSNQPQHF. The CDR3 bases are TGTGCCAGCACCTTGGGCGGATATAGCAATCAGCCCCAGCATTTT.

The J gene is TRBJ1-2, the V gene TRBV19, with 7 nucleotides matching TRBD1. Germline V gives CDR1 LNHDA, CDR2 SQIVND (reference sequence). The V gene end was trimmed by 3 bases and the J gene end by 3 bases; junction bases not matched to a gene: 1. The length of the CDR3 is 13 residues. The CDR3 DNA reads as TGTGCCAGTAGTATCGGGACAGACTATGGCTACACCTTC. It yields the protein CASSIGTDYGYTF.

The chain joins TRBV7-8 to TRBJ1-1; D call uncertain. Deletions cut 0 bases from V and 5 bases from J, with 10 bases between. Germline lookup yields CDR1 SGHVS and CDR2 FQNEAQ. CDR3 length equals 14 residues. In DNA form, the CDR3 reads TGTGCCAGCAGCTTAGCGGGGAGGTTAACTGAAGCTTTCTTT. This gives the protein CASSLAGRLTEAFF.

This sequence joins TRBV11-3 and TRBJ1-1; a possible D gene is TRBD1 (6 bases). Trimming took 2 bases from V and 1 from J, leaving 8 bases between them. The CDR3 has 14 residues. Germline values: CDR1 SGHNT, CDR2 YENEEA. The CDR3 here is CASSLRGGNTEAFF. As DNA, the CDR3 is TGTGCCAGCAGCTTAAGGGGGGGGAACACTGAAGCTTTCTTT.

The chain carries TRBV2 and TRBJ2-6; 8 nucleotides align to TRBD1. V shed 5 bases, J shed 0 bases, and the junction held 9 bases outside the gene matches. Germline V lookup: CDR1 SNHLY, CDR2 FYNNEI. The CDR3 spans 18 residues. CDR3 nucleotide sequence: TGTGCCAGCAGTCGGACAGGGCAGTCTATCTCTGGGGCCAACGTCCTGACTTTC. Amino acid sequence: CASSRTGQSISGANVLTF.

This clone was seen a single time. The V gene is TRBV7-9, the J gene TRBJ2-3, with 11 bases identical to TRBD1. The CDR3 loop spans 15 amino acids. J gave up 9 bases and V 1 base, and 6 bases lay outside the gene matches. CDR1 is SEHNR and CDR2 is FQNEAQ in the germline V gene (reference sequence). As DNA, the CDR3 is TGTGCCAGCAGCTTAGGGACAGGGGGCGGGTACACGCAGTATTTT. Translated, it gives CASSLGTGGGYTQYF.

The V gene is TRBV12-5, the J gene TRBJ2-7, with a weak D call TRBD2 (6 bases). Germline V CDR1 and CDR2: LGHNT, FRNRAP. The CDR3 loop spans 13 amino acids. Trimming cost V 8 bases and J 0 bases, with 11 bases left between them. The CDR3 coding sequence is TGTGCTAGTATGACGGGAGCCTCCTACGAGCAGTACTTC. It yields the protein CASMTGASYEQYF. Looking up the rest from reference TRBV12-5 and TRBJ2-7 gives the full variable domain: DARVTQTPRHKVTEMGQEVTMRCQPILGHNTVFWYRQTMMQGLELLAYFRNRAPLDDSGMPKDRFSAEMPDATLATLKIQPSEPRDSAVYFCASMTGASYEQYFGPGTRLTVT.

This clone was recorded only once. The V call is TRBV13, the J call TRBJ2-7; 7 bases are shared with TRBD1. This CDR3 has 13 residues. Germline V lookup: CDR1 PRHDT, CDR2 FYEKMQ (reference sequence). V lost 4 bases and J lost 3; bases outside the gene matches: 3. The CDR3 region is CASSSDRDYEQYF. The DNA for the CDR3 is TGTGCCAGCAGCTCTGACAGGGACTACGAGCAGTACTTC.

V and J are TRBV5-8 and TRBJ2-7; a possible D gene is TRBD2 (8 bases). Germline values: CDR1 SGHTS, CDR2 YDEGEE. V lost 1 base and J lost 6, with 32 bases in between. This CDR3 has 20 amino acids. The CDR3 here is CASSLKGAASGLAFAGEQYF. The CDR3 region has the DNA TGTGCCAGCAGCTTGAAGGGGGCGGCCAGCGGACTAGCCTTCGCAGGCGAGCAGTACTTC.

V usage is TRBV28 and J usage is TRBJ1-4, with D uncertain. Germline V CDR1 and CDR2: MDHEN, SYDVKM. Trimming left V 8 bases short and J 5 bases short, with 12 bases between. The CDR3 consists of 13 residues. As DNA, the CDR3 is TGTGCCAGCCTACAGAGAGTAAATGAAAAACTGTTTTTT. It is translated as CASLQRVNEKLFF.

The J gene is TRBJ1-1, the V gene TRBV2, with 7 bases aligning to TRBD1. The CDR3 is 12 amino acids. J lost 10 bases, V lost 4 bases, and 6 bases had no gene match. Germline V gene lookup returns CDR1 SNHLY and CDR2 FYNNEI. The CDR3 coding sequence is TGTGCCAGCAGTGTCGCGCAGGGGGGAGCTTTCTTT. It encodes CASSVAQGGAFF.